Following are 27 T cell receptor beta chains from one sample sequenced in a study of immune reconstitution after stem cell transplant in scleroderma. TCRdb re-called the RT-PCR reads through MiXCR, storing one row per CDR3 protein. The table lists about 1,600 distinct CDR3 sequences, under 9% of them singletons, with around an eighth in the top ten. The material was obtained before or after autologous hematopoietic stem cell transplantation (not recorded which). The source is a female donor with systemic sclerosis.

The chain recombines TRBV20-1 with TRBJ1-2, with 11 bases aligning to TRBD1. Germline CDR1 is DFQATT and CDR2 is SNEGSKA (reference sequence). This CDR3 is built from 13 residues. After removal of 6 bases from V and 3 bases from J, the junction contained 3 bases not matched to a gene. The CDR3 bases are TGCAGTGCCCGGGGACAGGGGGACTATGGCTACACCTTC. The encoded protein is CSARGQGDYGYTF.

By proportion, this clonotype is medium-sized. This chain links TRBV4-3 with TRBJ1-1; D is perhaps TRBD1 (5 bases). The germline V and J ends were trimmed by 0 bases and 0 bases, with 11 bases remaining between them. CDR1 is LGHNA and CDR2 is YSLEER in the germline V gene. The CDR3 consists of 16 residues. The CDR3 sequence: CASSQDQGRVNTEAFF. The DNA for the CDR3 is TGCGCCAGCAGCCAAGATCAAGGCAGGGTGAACACTGAAGCTTTCTTT.

Only a few counts were recorded for this clonotype. The chain employs TRBV29-1 and TRBJ2-3, with a tentative D call TRBD1 (5 bases). V lost 3 bases and J 2 bases, leaving 9 bases between the germline ends. The V gene's germline CDR1 is SQVTM and CDR2 ANQGSEA. The CDR3 has 13 amino acids. The CDR3 region is CSVDQGYTDTQYF. The CDR3 DNA sequence: TGCAGCGTTGATCAGGGTTACACAGATACGCAGTATTTT.

This sequence joins TRBV6-2 or TRBV6-3 and TRBJ1-5; D is undetermined. Trimming removed 2 bases at V and 1 base at J, with 12 bases between. Germline CDR1 MNHEY, CDR2 SVGEGT. The CDR3 runs to 16 residues. The CDR3 coding sequence is TGTGCCAGCAGTTACGGGGTCGAAGGGAGCAATCAGCCCCAGCATTTT. This sequence encodes CASSYGVEGSNQPQHF.

This clonotype is deemed medium-sized. The genes are TRBV9 and TRBJ2-1, with D tentatively TRBD1 (5 bases). The CDR3 loop spans 14 amino acids. The V end was cut by 2 bases, the J end by 8 bases, with 14 bases between. CDR1 and CDR2 (germline): SGDLS, YYNGEE. For the CDR3, the DNA is TGTGCCAGCAGCGTTCGGACGAGCAGGGATGAGCAGTTCTTC. Translating it yields CASSVRTSRDEQFF.

Judged by abundance, this clonotype is medium-sized. This chain uses TRBV11-3 with TRBJ1-1; D perhaps matches TRBD1 (5 bases). Germline V CDR1 and CDR2: SGHNT, YENEEA. V gave up 5 bases and J gave up 3 bases, with 10 bases separating them. The CDR3 consists of 13 residues. The CDR3 here is CASSKGTDTEAFF. DNA for the CDR3: TGTGCCAGCAGCAAAGGGACGGACACTGAAGCTTTCTTT.

The chain links TRBV13 to TRBJ1-1; TRBD1 agrees at 8 bases. Germline CDR1 reads PRHDT; CDR2 reads FYEKMQ (reference sequence). This CDR3 has 14 amino acids. J lost 5 bases, V lost 3 bases, and 5 bases had no gene match. The CDR3 sequence is CASSFGTGKTEAFF. CDR3 DNA: TGTGCCAGCAGCTTCGGGACAGGTAAGACTGAAGCTTTCTTT.

This clonotype was detected a few times. The V and J genes are TRBV29-1 and TRBJ2-1, with TRBD2 matching 8 bases. Trimming cost V 5 bases and J 7 bases; bases outside gene matches: 7. The CDR3 length is 13 residues. Germline loops: CDR1 SQVTM, CDR2 ANQGSEA. The CDR3 DNA follows: TGCAGCGTTTACCCGGGACTAGTAAATGAGCAGTTCTTC. Protein: CSVYPGLVNEQFF.

This clonotype qualifies as medium-sized (0.01 to 0.1%). The chain is built from TRBV27 and TRBJ1-1, with TRBD1 as a possible D gene (5 bases). Germline V CDR1 and CDR2: MNHEY, SMNVEV (reference sequence). V was trimmed by 5 bases and J by 4 bases, leaving 17 bases between them. This CDR3 region has 15 residues. The CDR3 DNA reads as TGTGCCAGCAGTGAACGGGGCTGGGAGGGCACTGAAGCTTTCTTT. Its translation is CASSERGWEGTEAFF.

This clonotype ranks as large. The V gene is TRBV11-2, the J gene TRBJ1-1, with 10 bases aligning to TRBD1. The J segment lost 4 bases and the V segment lost 3 bases, leaving 2 bases of the junction unmatched. CDR3 length equals 14 residues. Germline-derived CDR1 and CDR2 are SGHAT and FQNNGV. In DNA, the CDR3 is TGTGCCAGCAGCTTGGGGGACAGGGGCACTGAAGCTTTCTTT. Protein: CASSLGDRGTEAFF.

This clonotype was observed a handful of times. The chain is built from TRBV9 and TRBJ2-4, with TRBD1 matching 9 bases. This CDR3 is 16 amino acids long. The germline CDR1 and CDR2 sequences are SGDLS and YYNGEE. J lost 6 bases, V lost 3 bases, and 10 bases had no gene match. This CDR3 reads CASSGPVQGAANIQYF. Written as DNA, the CDR3 is TGTGCCAGCAGCGGCCCGGTACAGGGGGCCGCAAACATTCAGTACTTC.

Worth noting for this clonotype: This may stem from a read error, because a much larger clone lies one nucleotide away. The chain has TRBV28 and TRBJ2-7; TRBD2 aligns across 7 bases. The germline CDR1 and CDR2 sequences are MDHEN and SYDVKM. There are 14 residues in the CDR3. The CDR3 region has the DNA TGTGTCAGCAGTCCCGGAAGCGGGATCGGCGAGCAGTACTTC. Translation gives CVSSPGSGIGEQYF.

This clonotype is deemed medium-sized (0.01 to 0.1%). The CDR3 reads CASSVRGANTGELFF. The CDR3, as DNA: TGTGCCAGCAGCGTGAGGGGCGCGAACACCGGGGAGCTGTTTTTT. This chain joins TRBV9 and TRBJ2-2; D is perhaps TRBD1 or TRBD2 (5 bases each). V lost 2 bases to trimming and J lost 0 bases, with 8 bases between them. This CDR3 spans 15 amino acids. In germline, CDR1 is SGDLS, CDR2 YYNGEE.

By share, this clonotype ranks as medium-sized. The J gene is TRBJ2-3, the V gene TRBV20-1; 7 positions match TRBD2. Trimming removed 2 bases from V and 6 bases from J; junction bases left unmatched: 11. CDR3 length: 15 residues. Germline CDR1 and CDR2: DFQATT and SNEGSKA (reference sequence). In nucleotides, the CDR3 is TGCAGTGCTAGATCCCCGGCGGGGGAGAGGGATACGCAGTATTTT. It yields the protein CSARSPAGERDTQYF.

By share of the sample, this clonotype is large. The chain has TRBV7-3 and TRBJ2-1; D uncertain. Germline CDR1 reads SGHTA; CDR2 reads FQGTGA. V was trimmed by 6 bases and J by 10 bases, leaving 16 bases between them. CDR3 length: 13 amino acids. CDR3 coding DNA: TGTGCCAGCAGTTATAGCTGGGAATCCGAGCAGTTCTTC. As protein: CASSYSWESEQFF.

By share, this clonotype counts as large. This sequence joins TRBV28 and TRBJ1-4, with TRBD1 as a possible D gene (5 bases). Trimming stripped 3 bases from V and 1 base from J, with 12 bases between. Germline CDR1 is MDHEN and CDR2 is SYDVKM. This CDR3 spans 16 amino acids. For the CDR3, the DNA is TGTGCCAGCAGTTTTTATCAGGGTGAAACTAATGAAAAACTGTTTTTT. Protein sequence: CASSFYQGETNEKLFF.

In its sample, this clonotype ranks as large. The chain joins TRBV18 to TRBJ1-1; 7 bases match TRBD1. Germline trimming cut 3 bases from V and 5 bases from J; bases unmatched to any gene: 9. Germline V gives CDR1 KGHSH, CDR2 LQKENI. The CDR3 runs to 15 residues. The CDR3 DNA is TGTGCCAGCTCACCGCGACAGGGAGATTTTACTGAAGCTTTCTTT. This sequence encodes CASSPRQGDFTEAFF.

The rearrangement joins TRBV7-2 to TRBJ2-7; perhaps TRBD1 as D (5 bases). This CDR3 has 15 amino acids. V was shortened by 5 bases and J by 6 bases, with 20 bases between the two germline ends. CDR1 is SGHTA, CDR2 FQGNSA, per germline. CDR3 coding DNA: TGTGCCAGCAGCAATTCGTGGGGCACCATCGGCGAGCAGTACTTC. Its translation: CASSNSWGTIGEQYF.

By share, this clonotype counts as medium-sized (0.01 to 0.1%). This chain uses TRBV6-5 with TRBJ2-2; the match to TRBD1 covers 8 bases. The CDR3 has 16 amino acids. Losses at the gene ends were 5 bases for V and 4 bases for J; bases not matched to a gene: 9. Germline CDR1 reads MNHEY; CDR2 reads SVGAGI. The CDR3 reads CASSNRQGFGTGELFF. The CDR3 nucleotides are TGTGCCAGCAGTAACCGACAGGGGTTCGGCACCGGGGAGCTGTTTTTT.

The chain links TRBV6-6 to TRBJ2-2; possible D gene TRBD1, 6 bases. CDR1 and CDR2 (germline): MNHNY, SVGAGI (reference sequence). Trimming pared 4 bases from V and 5 bases from J, leaving 17 bases between. CDR3 size: 16 residues. Here the CDR3 DNA reads TGTGCCAGCAGTTTAACCCTGGGGGCTGGAACCGGGGAGCTGTTTTTT. Translating gives CASSLTLGAGTGELFF.

This clonotype is categorized as medium-sized (0.01 to 0.1%). The V call is TRBV3-1, the J call TRBJ2-5; 8 nucleotides line up with TRBD2. The CDR3 is 16 residues long. Germline V lookup: CDR1 LGHDT, CDR2 YNNKEL (reference sequence). V was clipped by 1 base and J by 2 bases; unmatched bases: 6. CDR3 nucleotide sequence: TGTGCCAGCAGCCAAGTCCCGGGAGGGCGTCAAGAGACCCAGTACTTC. This gives the protein CASSQVPGGRQETQYF.

In this sample, this clonotype turned up a few times. The chain carries TRBV13 and TRBJ1-6; D unclear. CDR3 length: 15 amino acids. Between the trimmed V and J ends, which lost 7 bases and 0 bases, there was a span of 10 bases. Germline CDR1 PRHDT, CDR2 FYEKMQ (reference sequence). CDR3: CASTLATSYNSPLHF. CDR3 nucleotide sequence: TGTGCCAGCACCCTCGCGACCTCCTATAATTCACCCCTCCACTTT.

This clonotype qualifies as large. The chain carries TRBV4-3 and TRBJ1-6; weak D call: TRBD1 (6 bases). V lost 1 base and J 7 bases, leaving 11 bases between the germline ends. CDR1 is LGHNA, CDR2 YSLEER, per germline. The CDR3 consists of 15 residues. The CDR3 region has the DNA TGCGCCAGCAGCCAAGTCGAAAGGGGGAATTCACCCCTCCACTTT. Translation: CASSQVERGNSPLHF.

The rearrangement links TRBV11-2 to TRBJ1-2; D is unresolved. The CDR3 totals 14 residues. Deletions cut 5 bases from V and 3 bases from J, with 13 bases between. The V gene's germline CDR1 is SGHAT and CDR2 FQNNGV. DNA for the CDR3: TGTGCCAGCAGCCCGAGGGCAGGAGACTATGGCTACACCTTC. This encodes CASSPRAGDYGYTF. The full variable domain, its missing parts supplied by reference TRBV11-2 and TRBJ1-2, is EAGVAQSPRYKIIEKRQSVAFWCNPISGHATLYWYQQILGQGPKLLIQFQNNGVVDDSQLPKDRFSAERLKGVDSTLKIQPAKLEDSAVYLCASSPRAGDYGYTFGSGTRLTVV.

Only one count was recorded for this clonotype. This chain joins TRBV6-1 and TRBJ1-2; no reliable D call. V lost 3 bases and J lost 1, with 18 bases in between. Germline CDR1 is MNHNS and CDR2 is SASEGT. The CDR3 length is 17 residues. CDR3 in DNA: TGTGCCAGCAGTGATCATATCTTGGAGAAGATTAACTATGGCTACACCTTC. Protein product: CASSDHILEKINYGYTF.

J is TRBJ2-5 and V is TRBV11-3; perhaps TRBD2 as D (6 bases). The germline gives CDR1 SGHNT, CDR2 YENEEA. The length of the CDR3 is 13 residues. V lost 3 bases and J lost 2, with 7 bases in between. CDR3 DNA sequence: TGTGCCAGCAGCTTGCGGGGACAAGAGACCCAGTACTTC. Amino acids: CASSLRGQETQYF.

This clonotype is judged large. The V and J genes are TRBV4-3 and TRBJ1-5; no firm D call. V was pared by 1 base and J by 2 bases, with 9 bases between. The CDR3 has 15 residues. Per germline, CDR1 LGHNA and CDR2 YSLEER. Here the CDR3 DNA reads TGCGCCAGCAGCCAAGGTGTGGTGGGCAATCAGCCCCAGCATTTT. This encodes CASSQGVVGNQPQHF.